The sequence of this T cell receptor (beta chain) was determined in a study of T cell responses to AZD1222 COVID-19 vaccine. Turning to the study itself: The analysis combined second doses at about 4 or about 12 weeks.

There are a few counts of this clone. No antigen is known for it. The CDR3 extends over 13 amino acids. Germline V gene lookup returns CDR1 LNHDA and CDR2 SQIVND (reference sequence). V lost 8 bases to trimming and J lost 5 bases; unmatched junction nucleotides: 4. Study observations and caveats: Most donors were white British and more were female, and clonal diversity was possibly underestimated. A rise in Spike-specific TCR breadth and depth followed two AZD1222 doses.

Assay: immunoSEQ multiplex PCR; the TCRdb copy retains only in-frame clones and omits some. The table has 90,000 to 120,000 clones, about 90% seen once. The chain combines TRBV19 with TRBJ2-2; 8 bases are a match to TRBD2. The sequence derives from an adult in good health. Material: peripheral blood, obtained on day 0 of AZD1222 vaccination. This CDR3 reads CASRTGGTGELFF. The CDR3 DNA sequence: TGTGCCAGTCGGACGGGAGGGACCGGGGAGCTGTTTTTT.